This T cell receptor beta chain emerged from a study of T cell responses to AZD1222 COVID-19 vaccine. Assay used: immunoSEQ multiplex PCR; TCRdb lists only in-frame clones, some missing. Of 95,000 to 150,000 clones listed, about 87% are singletons. This clone was detected once. This CDR3 has 13 residues. Trimming shortened V by 4 bases and J by 4 bases, and 7 bases separated the two germline ends. Germline-derived CDR1 and CDR2 are MNHEY and SVGEGT. The origin of this receptor is an adult in good health. The chain joins TRBV6-2 or TRBV6-3 to TRBJ1-4, with D perhaps matching TRBD1 (5 bases). The material was peripheral blood, obtained on day 0 of AZD1222 vaccination. CDR3 protein: CASSLTVNEKLFF. In nucleotides, the CDR3 is TGTGCCAGCAGTTTGACAGTTAATGAAAAACTGTTTTTT.